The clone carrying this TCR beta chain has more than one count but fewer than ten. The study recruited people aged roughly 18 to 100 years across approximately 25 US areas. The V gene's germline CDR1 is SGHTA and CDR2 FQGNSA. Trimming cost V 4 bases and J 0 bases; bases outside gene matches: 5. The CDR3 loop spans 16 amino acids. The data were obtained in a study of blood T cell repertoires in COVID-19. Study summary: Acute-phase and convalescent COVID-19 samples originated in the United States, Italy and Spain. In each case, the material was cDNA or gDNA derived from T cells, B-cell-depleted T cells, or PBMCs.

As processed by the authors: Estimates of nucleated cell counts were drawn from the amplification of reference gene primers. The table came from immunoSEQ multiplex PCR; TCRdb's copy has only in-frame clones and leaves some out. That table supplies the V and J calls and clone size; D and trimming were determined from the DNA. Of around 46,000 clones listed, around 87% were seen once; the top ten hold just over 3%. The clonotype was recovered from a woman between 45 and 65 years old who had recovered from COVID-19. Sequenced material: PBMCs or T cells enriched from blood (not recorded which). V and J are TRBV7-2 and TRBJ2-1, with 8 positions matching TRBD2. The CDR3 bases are TGTGCCAGCAGCTCGATAGCGGGAAGCTCCTACAATGAGCAGTTCTTC. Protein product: CASSSIAGSSYNEQFF. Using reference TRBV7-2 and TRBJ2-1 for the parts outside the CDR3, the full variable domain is GAGVSQSPSNKVTEKGKDVELRCDPISGHTALYWYRQSLGQGLEFLIYFQGNSAPDKSGLPSDRFSAERTGGSVSTLTIQRTQQEDSAVYLCASSSIAGSSYNEQFFGPGTRLTVL.